A selection of T cell receptor beta chains follows, all from one sample in a study of graft-versus-host responses after intestinal transplantation. Using immunoSEQ multiplex PCR, the repertoire was profiled, and TCRdb retains in-frame clones only, with some absent. The sample comprises roughly 100,000 clones, 90% to 95% of which are singletons, and more than 0.9% rests with the top ten. Their cognate antigens are unknown. The input for sequencing was unstimulated CD8+ T cells sorted from spleen or lymph node cells, taken before intestinal transplant. The receptor set was obtained from a human donor who received an intestinal transplant. Each CDR3 is given with its conserved first and last residue. The order of the fields is V gene, J gene, clone size, D gene, CDR3 DNA, CDR3 protein. D genes are given only for firm matches. Clone sizes are given selectively: once, few, many, or a class where the clone is expanded.

V gene: TRBV7-9; J gene: TRBJ2-7; clone size: few; D gene: TRBD1; CDR3 DNA: TGTGCCAGCAGTACGACAGGGCCCCACGAGCAGTACTTC; CDR3 protein: CASSTTGPHEQYF
V gene: TRBV6-1; J gene: TRBJ1-6; clone size: .; D gene: .; CDR3 DNA: TGTGCCAGCAGTGAAGCGGGCCTTAATTCACCCCTCCACTTT; CDR3 protein: CASSEAGLNSPLHF
V gene: TRBV5-1; J gene: TRBJ2-7; clone size: .; D gene: .; CDR3 DNA: TGCGCCAGCAGCAAGGGAGGCTACGAGCAGTACTTC; CDR3 protein: CASSKGGYEQYF
V gene: TRBV5-1; J gene: TRBJ1-2; clone size: .; D gene: .; CDR3 DNA: TGCGCCAGCAGCTTGTGTTTAACCACTTTGTATGGCTACACCTTC; CDR3 protein: CASSLCLTTLYGYTF
V gene: TRBV29-1; J gene: TRBJ2-5; clone size: .; D gene: .; CDR3 DNA: TGCAGCGTTGAGGGGGGACAGAGCTACCAAGAGACCCAGTACTTC; CDR3 protein: CSVEGGQSYQETQYF
V gene: TRBV9; J gene: TRBJ2-2; clone size: .; D gene: TRBD2; CDR3 DNA: TGTGCCAGCAGCTACGGACTAGCGGGGGCCTGGAACACCGGGGAGCTGTTTTTT; CDR3 protein: CASSYGLAGAWNTGELFF
V gene: TRBV27; J gene: TRBJ1-1; clone size: .; D gene: .; CDR3 DNA: TGTGCCAGCAGATATTATCGGGACACTGAAGCTTTCTTT; CDR3 protein: CASRYYRDTEAFF
V gene: TRBV6-1; J gene: TRBJ2-2; clone size: .; D gene: .; CDR3 DNA: TGTGCCAGCAGCCTAGACCCTGCCCCCGTCGGGGAGCTGTTTTTT; CDR3 protein: CASSLDPAPVGELFF
V gene: TRBV10-1; J gene: TRBJ2-2; clone size: .; D gene: .; CDR3 DNA: TGCGCCAGCAGGGGGCGGAAGGGCTCGAACACCGGGGAGCTGTTTTTT; CDR3 protein: CASRGRKGSNTGELFF
V gene: TRBV11-2; J gene: TRBJ2-1; clone size: .; D gene: .; CDR3 DNA: TGTGCCAGCAGCTTAGTGGGGAGTCACAATGAGCAGTTCTTC; CDR3 protein: CASSLVGSHNEQFF
V gene: TRBV4-1; J gene: TRBJ2-5; clone size: .; D gene: TRBD2; CDR3 DNA: TGCGCCAGCAGCCGAGCGGGGGAGACCCAGTACTTC; CDR3 protein: CASSRAGETQYF
V gene: TRBV19; J gene: TRBJ2-6; clone size: .; D gene: .; CDR3 DNA: TGTGCCAGTAGTATAGAGGGGGCTGGGGCCAACGTCCTGACTTTC; CDR3 protein: CASSIEGAGANVLTF